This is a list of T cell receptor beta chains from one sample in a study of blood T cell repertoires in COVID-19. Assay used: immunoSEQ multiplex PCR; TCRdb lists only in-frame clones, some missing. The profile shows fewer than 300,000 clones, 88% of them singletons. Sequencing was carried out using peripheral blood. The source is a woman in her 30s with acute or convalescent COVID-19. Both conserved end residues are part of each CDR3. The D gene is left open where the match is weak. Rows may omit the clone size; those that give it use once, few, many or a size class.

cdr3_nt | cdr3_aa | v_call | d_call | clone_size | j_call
TGTGCCAGCAGAACCCCCCGGAAGCGGGAGGACACCGGGGAGCTGTTTTTT | CASRTPRKREDTGELFF | TRBV6-9 | TRBD2 | - | TRBJ2-2
TGTGCCAGCAGTTTGGACACTTACAATGAGCAGTTCTTC | CASSLDTYNEQFF | TRBV27 | - | - | TRBJ2-1
TGTGCCAGAAGCTTAAAGAGGACTAGCGGGAGTGGCGACGAGCAGTACTTC | CARSLKRTSGSGDEQYF | TRBV5-3 | TRBD2 | once | TRBJ2-7
TGTGCCAGCAGCTTAAACTCTTACGAGCAGTACTTC | CASSLNSYEQYF | TRBV11-3 | - | once | TRBJ2-7
TGTGCCAGCAGTGGACAGGGGGCGGACACAGATACGCAGTATTTT | CASSGQGADTDTQYF | TRBV2 | TRBD1 | - | TRBJ2-3
TGTGCCAGCAGCAAGGGACAGGGGATGGTGGAGACCCAGTACTTC | CASSKGQGMVETQYF | TRBV4-2 | TRBD1 | once | TRBJ2-5
TGTGCCAGCAGCACCAGGACTAGCGGGATTCTCGCCGAGCAGTACTTC | CASSTRTSGILAEQYF | TRBV5-4 | TRBD2 | - | TRBJ2-7
TGTGCCAGCACAAGGGACAGCCCTACGATTCAGGAGCAGTACTTC | CASTRDSPTIQEQYF | TRBV6-6 | TRBD1 | once | TRBJ2-7
TGTGCCACCAGTGATTTTGGACCTAGCGGGAGGGCCGGTGAGACCCAGTACTTC | CATSDFGPSGRAGETQYF | TRBV24-1 | TRBD2 | - | TRBJ2-5
TGTGCCAGCAGCTCCGTCTTATTTGCCGGGGAGCTGTTTTTT | CASSSVLFAGELFF | TRBV7-3 | - | - | TRBJ2-2
TGTGCCAGCAGCTCCTTCTGGGCAGGGGGCGCCTACAATGAGCAGTTCTTC | CASSSFWAGGAYNEQFF | TRBV7-2 | TRBD1 | - | TRBJ2-1
TGTGCCAGCAGTTACTCCGGGACAGGGTGGGATGAGCAGTTCTTC | CASSYSGTGWDEQFF | TRBV6-5 | TRBD1 | - | TRBJ2-1
TGTGCCAGCAGCTTAGTAGTGGCTAGCGGAGCCTACGAGCAGTACTTC | CASSLVVASGAYEQYF | TRBV7-8 | TRBD2 | - | TRBJ2-7
TGTGCCAGTAGTATCGCTCATCGGGGGGCTTCTCGGGGCTACACCTTC | CASSIAHRGASRGYTF | TRBV19 | - | - | TRBJ1-2
TGTGCTAGTGGTTTGGTTCCCAGCGTGATCCAAGAGACCCAGTACTTC | CASGLVPSVIQETQYF | TRBV12-5 | - | - | TRBJ2-5
TGTGCCAGCAGCTTCCTTGGGAGGGCCGGGGAGACCCAGTACTTC | CASSFLGRAGETQYF | TRBV7-9 | TRBD2 | few | TRBJ2-5
TGCGCCAGCAGCGTCGGGACAGGGGGCGGGAACATTCAGTACTTC | CASSVGTGGGNIQYF | TRBV5-1 | TRBD1 | - | TRBJ2-4
TGTGCCAGCAGCAAACAGGGGGTAAGGAACACTGAAGCTTTCTTT | CASSKQGVRNTEAFF | TRBV21-1 | - | - | TRBJ1-1
TGTGCCAGCAGCCTGCGGGACAGCTACACTGAAGCTTTCTTT | CASSLRDSYTEAFF | TRBV13 | TRBD1 | - | TRBJ1-1
TGTGCCAGCAGCGTAGCCTCAAGGCCGGGACTAGCGGGAGCCGGGGAGCTGTTTTTT | CASSVASRPGLAGAGELFF | TRBV9 | TRBD2 | - | TRBJ2-2
TGTGCCAGCAGTTCTTCTAGTGCCTACGAGCAGTACTTC | CASSSSSAYEQYF | TRBV27 | - | - | TRBJ2-7
TGTGCCTGGAGGCGGTCCAGGGCGGAGGAGACCCAGTACTTC | CAWRRSRAEETQYF | TRBV30 | - | - | TRBJ2-5
TGCAGTGCTAGTGTTGCCCACCCCGGGTCCAATGAGCAGTTCTTC | CSASVAHPGSNEQFF | TRBV20-1 | - | - | TRBJ2-1
TGTGCCAGCAGCGAAACTCTCCCGGGAGGAGGATCCTACGAGCAGTACTTC | CASSETLPGGGSYEQYF | TRBV13 | TRBD2 | - | TRBJ2-7
TGTGCCAGCAGCTCCCGGTGGGACAGCGCGAACACCGGGGAGCTGTTTTTT | CASSSRWDSANTGELFF | TRBV7-8 | TRBD1 | - | TRBJ2-2
TGTGCCAGCAGCGTAGGACAGGGCAACACTGAAGCTTTCTTT | CASSVGQGNTEAFF | TRBV9 | TRBD1 | - | TRBJ1-1
TGTGCCAGTAAAGGGAGTTTGGAGACAGGCTTCTATAATTCACCCCTCCACTTT | CASKGSLETGFYNSPLHF | TRBV19 | - | - | TRBJ1-6
TGTGCAGGGAGCTTAGGGGGAGGAAACACCATATATTTT | CAGSLGGGNTIYF | TRBV30 | - | - | TRBJ1-3
TGCGCCAGCAGTGATCCGATCGGGGGGACTAGCGGGAGCTCCTACAATGAGCAGTTCTTC | CASSDPIGGTSGSSYNEQFF | TRBV10-1 | TRBD2 | - | TRBJ2-1
TGTGCCAGCAGTTACTCGGTCGGCGGGGGTAAATATGAGCAGTTCTTC | CASSYSVGGGKYEQFF | TRBV6-2/TRBV6-3 | TRBD2 | - | TRBJ2-1
TGTGCCATCATGCCGGGGAGTATGGGATCCTATGGCTACACCTTC | CAIMPGSMGSYGYTF | TRBV10-3 | - | - | TRBJ1-2
TGCGCCAGCAGTCAGACTCGACTAGCGGGAAGTGAGCAGTACTTC | CASSQTRLAGSEQYF | TRBV5-1 | TRBD2 | - | TRBJ2-7
TGCGCCAGCAGCCTCAACTCAGGGGGAAACACCGGGGAGCTGTTTTTT | CASSLNSGGNTGELFF | TRBV5-1 | TRBD1 | - | TRBJ2-2
TGTGCCAGCAGCTGGGGGACAGGGTACTATGGCTACACCTTC | CASSWGTGYYGYTF | TRBV5-6 | TRBD1 | - | TRBJ1-2
TGTGCCAGCAGTGAGACTAGCGGGAGTGGGAATGAGCAGTTCTTC | CASSETSGSGNEQFF | TRBV6-6 | TRBD2 | - | TRBJ2-1
TGTGCCAGCAGCCTGCGACTAGCGGTCTACGAGCAGTACTTC | CASSLRLAVYEQYF | TRBV3-1/TRBV3-2 | TRBD2 | - | TRBJ2-7
TGCGCCAGCAGCTTGGCCCTGGCGGGAGGGCCTTACAATGAGCAGTTCTTC | CASSLALAGGPYNEQFF | TRBV5-1 | TRBD2 | - | TRBJ2-1
TGTGCCAGCAGGTACTTACTAGCGGGAAAAGGCGAGCAGTACTTC | CASRYLLAGKGEQYF | TRBV6-5 | TRBD2 | - | TRBJ2-7
TGTGCCTGGTCTAGCGGGCGTACGCAGTATTTT | CAWSSGRTQYF | TRBV30 | TRBD2 | - | TRBJ2-3
TGCGCCAGCAGCCAAGAGGCCAGGGGGCAGGAGACCCAGTACTTC | CASSQEARGQETQYF | TRBV4-3 | TRBD1 | - | TRBJ2-5
TGTGCCAGCAGCGGCCGAGGACAGGGTAAAGCTTTCTTT | CASSGRGQGKAFF | TRBV13 | TRBD1 | - | TRBJ1-1
TGTGCCAGCAGCTGGGACAGGAGGAACAATGAGCAGTTCTTC | CASSWDRRNNEQFF | TRBV7-8 | TRBD1 | - | TRBJ2-1
TGTGCCAGCAGCTTAGATGGAGGGACGGGTGAAGCTTTCTTT | CASSLDGGTGEAFF | TRBV7-9 | - | - | TRBJ1-1
TGTGCCAGCAGTACCCCACTAGCGGGAAGGGGCAATGAGCAGTTCTTC | CASSTPLAGRGNEQFF | TRBV25-1 | TRBD2 | - | TRBJ2-1
TGTGCCAGCAGACTACCGGGACAGGGGAACTCACCCCTCCACTTT | CASRLPGQGNSPLHF | TRBV7-2 | TRBD1 | - | TRBJ1-6
TGCGCCAGCAGCTACAGGACTATGCCCAGCTCCTACAATGAGCAGTTCTTC | CASSYRTMPSSYNEQFF | TRBV10-2 | - | - | TRBJ2-1
TGCGCCAGCAGCTCCATGGGCTTAAATAATTCACCCCTCCACTTT | CASSSMGLNNSPLHF | TRBV5-1 | - | - | TRBJ1-6
TGTGCCAGCAGCTTATCCAGCGGGAGCGCGTACAACTACGAGCAGTACTTC | CASSLSSGSAYNYEQYF | TRBV11-3 | TRBD2 | - | TRBJ2-7
TGCGCCAGCAGCTTATATAGCGGAAGCTCCTACAATGAGCAGTTCTTC | CASSLYSGSSYNEQFF | TRBV5-1 | - | - | TRBJ2-1
TGCGCCAGCAGCCAATTACCGGGATCCTACGAGCAGTACTTC | CASSQLPGSYEQYF | TRBV4-3 | - | - | TRBJ2-7